These T cell receptor beta chains were read from a single sample in a study of blood T cell repertoires in COVID-19. The protocol was immunoSEQ multiplex PCR, while the TCRdb copy is restricted to in-frame clones and leaves out a portion. The sample shows about 400,000 clones, approximately 87% of them seen only once. What was sequenced was PBMCs or T cells enriched from blood (not recorded which). The receptors stem from a man in his forties in a cohort exposed to, infected with or recovered from COVID-19 (not recorded which). CDR3s include the opening cysteine and the closing phenylalanine or tryptophan. The order of the fields is clone size, D gene, J gene, V gene, CDR3 DNA, CDR3 protein. The D gene is left open where the match is weak. Size is stated for part of the rows, as once, few or many counts, or as a class when the clone is expanded.

. TRBD1 TRBJ1-4 TRBV10-3 TGTGCCATCAGTGAGTCCCAGGGGGCGGGTGAAAAACTGTTTTTT CAISESQGAGEKLFF
. TRBD1 TRBJ1-4 TRBV19 TGTGCCAGTAGTAAAATCCAGGGGGCTGATGAAAAACTGTTTTTT CASSKIQGADEKLFF
. . TRBJ2-3 TRBV4-2 TGTGCCAGCAGCCCCGAGATACGCACAGATACGCAGTATTTT CASSPEIRTDTQYF
. . TRBJ1-1 TRBV28 TGTGCCAGCAGTCCCCCGGGGAACGGGAACACTGAAGCTTTCTTT CASSPPGNGNTEAFF
. TRBD2 TRBJ2-2 TRBV3-1/TRBV3-2 TGTGCCAGCAGCGCACTAGCGGGAGTTGACACCGGGGAGCTGTTTTTT CASSALAGVDTGELFF
. TRBD1 TRBJ2-7 TRBV19 TGTGCCAGTAGTGCCCCGGGACAGACCTACGAGCAGTACTTC CASSAPGQTYEQYF
. TRBD2 TRBJ2-5 TRBV28 TGTGCCAGCAGTTTCGGGAGGGAAGAGACCCAGTACTTC CASSFGREETQYF
. . TRBJ2-6 TRBV28 TGTGCCAGCCTTTCAGGGTCCGCTGGGGCCAACGTCCTGACTTTC CASLSGSAGANVLTF
. TRBD1 TRBJ1-6 TRBV28 TGTGCCAGCAGTTTGGGGGACAGGGATAATTCACCCCTCCACTTT CASSLGDRDNSPLHF
. . TRBJ1-6 TRBV11-2 TGTGCCAGCAGCGCCGTGGAGAGCTATTCACCCCTCCACTTT CASSAVESYSPLHF
. . TRBJ2-5 TRBV5-1 TGCGCCAGCAGCTTGGGGACAGCACAAGAGACCCAGTACTTC CASSLGTAQETQYF
. TRBD1 TRBJ1-1 TRBV18 TGTGCCAGCTCGTTGGGACAGTTCAACACTGAAGCTTTCTTT CASSLGQFNTEAFF
. TRBD2 TRBJ2-3 TRBV12-5 TGTGCTAGTGGTTGCTTAAGCGGGAGGGCCGATACGCAGTATTTT CASGCLSGRADTQYF
. TRBD2 TRBJ2-1 TRBV11-2 TGTGCCAGCAGGGGGACTAGCGGCTCCTACAATGAGCAGTTCTTC CASRGTSGSYNEQFF
. . TRBJ1-1 TRBV5-1 TGCGCCAGCAGCCCCGGTACAGGTTACACTGAAGCTTTCTTT CASSPGTGYTEAFF
. . TRBJ2-1 TRBV9 TGTGCCAGCAGCGTAGCAACACAATACAATGAGCAGTTCTTC CASSVATQYNEQFF
once TRBD2 TRBJ2-1 TRBV2 TGTGCCAGCAGTCCGGGACTAGCGGGCTCCAATGAGCAGTTCTTC CASSPGLAGSNEQFF
. . TRBJ2-3 TRBV15 TGTGCCACCAGCAGCAAGGCTGCGATGAGGGCCACAGATACGCAGTATTTT CATSSKAAMRATDTQYF
. . TRBJ1-1 TRBV11-2 TGTGCCAGCAGCCCGGCATTGAGGGAAGCTTTCTTT CASSPALREAFF
. . TRBJ2-3 TRBV29-1 TGCAGCGGGAGGGCGGGAGATACGCAGTATTTT CSGRAGDTQYF
. . TRBJ2-7 TRBV28 TGTGCCAGCAGTTTAGGTGCGCGCTCCTACGAGCAGTACTTC CASSLGARSYEQYF
. TRBD2 TRBJ2-7 TRBV27 TGTGCCAGCAGTCTAGCGGGAGGACGCGAGCAGTACTTC CASSLAGGREQYF
. TRBD1 TRBJ2-7 TRBV18 TGTGCCAGCTCGCTCGGACAGGGCCACGAGCAGTACTTC CASSLGQGHEQYF
. TRBD2 TRBJ2-3 TRBV28 TGTGCCAGCAGTCAGACCCGACTAGCGGGGATCACAGATACGCAGTATTTT CASSQTRLAGITDTQYF
. . TRBJ1-2 TRBV18 TGTGCCAGCTCACCACCAGAGCTCTCTAACTATGGCTACACCTTC CASSPPELSNYGYTF
. . TRBJ1-1 TRBV10-3 TGTGCCATCAGTGAGCGGGGGAACACTGAAGCTTTCTTT CAISERGNTEAFF
. TRBD2 TRBJ2-2 TRBV3-1/TRBV3-2 TGTGCCAGCAGCCAATGGACTAGCGGGGGGAACACCGGGGAGCTGTTTTTT CASSQWTSGGNTGELFF
. . TRBJ1-6 TRBV6-5 TGTGCCAGCAGTCCCGGGACAACTGGTTCACCCCTCCACTTT CASSPGTTGSPLHF
. . TRBJ1-5 TRBV6-5 TGTGCCAGCAGGTCCGGGACAAATAATCAGCCCCAGCATTTT CASRSGTNNQPQHF
. . TRBJ2-2 TRBV3-1/TRBV3-2 TGTGCCAGCAGCCAATCACGGACCGGGGAGCTGTTTTTT CASSQSRTGELFF
. . TRBJ2-7 TRBV3-1/TRBV3-2 TGTGCCAGCGGGCAGGGGACCTACGAGCAGTACTTC CASGQGTYEQYF
. TRBD2 TRBJ2-7 TRBV28 TGTGCCAGCACAACTAGCGGGAGTGGGTCCTACGAGCAGTACTTC CASTTSGSGSYEQYF